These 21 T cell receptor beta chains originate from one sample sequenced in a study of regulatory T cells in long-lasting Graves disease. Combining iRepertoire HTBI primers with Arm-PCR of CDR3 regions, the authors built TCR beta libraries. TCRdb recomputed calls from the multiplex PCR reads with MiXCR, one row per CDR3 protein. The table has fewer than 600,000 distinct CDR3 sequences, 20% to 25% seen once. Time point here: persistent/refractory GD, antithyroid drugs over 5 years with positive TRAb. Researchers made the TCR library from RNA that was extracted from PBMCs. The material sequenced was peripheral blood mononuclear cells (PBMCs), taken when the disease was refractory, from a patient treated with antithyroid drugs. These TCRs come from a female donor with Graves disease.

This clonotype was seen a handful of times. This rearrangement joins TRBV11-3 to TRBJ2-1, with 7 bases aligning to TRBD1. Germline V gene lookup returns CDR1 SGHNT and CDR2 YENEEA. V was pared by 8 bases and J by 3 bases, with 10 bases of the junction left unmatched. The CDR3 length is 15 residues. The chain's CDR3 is CASEVHRGDYNEQFF. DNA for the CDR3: TGTGCCAGCGAAGTACACAGGGGAGACTACAATGAGCAGTTCTTC.

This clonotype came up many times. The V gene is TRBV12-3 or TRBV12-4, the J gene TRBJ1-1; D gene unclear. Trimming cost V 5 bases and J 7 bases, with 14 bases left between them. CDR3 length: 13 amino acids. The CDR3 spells CASSLFSLVEAFF. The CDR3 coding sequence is TGTGCCAGCAGTCTGTTCTCCCTCGTTGAAGCTTTCTTT.

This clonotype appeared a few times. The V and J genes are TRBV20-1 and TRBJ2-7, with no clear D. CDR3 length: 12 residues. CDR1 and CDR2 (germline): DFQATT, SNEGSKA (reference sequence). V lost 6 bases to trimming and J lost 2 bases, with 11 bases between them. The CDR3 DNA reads TGCAGTGCAAAGACGGAGCCCTACGAGCAGTACTTC. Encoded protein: CSAKTEPYEQYF.

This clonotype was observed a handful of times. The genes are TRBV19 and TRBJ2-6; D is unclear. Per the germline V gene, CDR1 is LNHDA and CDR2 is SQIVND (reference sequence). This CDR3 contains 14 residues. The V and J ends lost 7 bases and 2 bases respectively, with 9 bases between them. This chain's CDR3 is CASKRDTGANVLTF. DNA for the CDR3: TGTGCCAGTAAAAGGGATACTGGGGCCAACGTCCTGACTTTC.

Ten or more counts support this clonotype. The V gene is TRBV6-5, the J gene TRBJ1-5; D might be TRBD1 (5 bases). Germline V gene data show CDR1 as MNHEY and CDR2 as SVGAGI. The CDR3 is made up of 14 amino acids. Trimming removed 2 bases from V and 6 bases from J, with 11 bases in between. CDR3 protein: CASSYGGRAQPQHF. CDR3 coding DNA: TGTGCCAGCAGTTACGGGGGAAGGGCTCAGCCCCAGCATTTT.

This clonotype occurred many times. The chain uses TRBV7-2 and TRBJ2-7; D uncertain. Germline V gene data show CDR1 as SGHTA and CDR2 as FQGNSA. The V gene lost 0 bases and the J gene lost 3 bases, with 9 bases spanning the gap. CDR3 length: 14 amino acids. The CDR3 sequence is CASSLAVLGYEQYF. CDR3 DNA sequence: TGTGCCAGCAGCTTAGCAGTATTAGGCTACGAGCAGTACTTC. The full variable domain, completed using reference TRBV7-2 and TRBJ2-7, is GAGVSQSPSNKVTEKGKDVELRCDPISGHTALYWYRQSLGQGLEFLIYFQGNSAPDKSGLPSDRFSAERTGGSVSTLTIQRTQQEDSAVYLCASSLAVLGYEQYFGPGTRLTVT.

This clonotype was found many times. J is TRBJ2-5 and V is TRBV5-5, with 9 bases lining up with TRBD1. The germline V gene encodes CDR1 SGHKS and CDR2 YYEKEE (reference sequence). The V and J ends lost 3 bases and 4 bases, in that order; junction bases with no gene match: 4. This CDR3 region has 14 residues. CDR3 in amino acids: CASSSGQGPETQYF. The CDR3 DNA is TGTGCCAGCAGCTCCGGACAGGGGCCAGAGACCCAGTACTTC.

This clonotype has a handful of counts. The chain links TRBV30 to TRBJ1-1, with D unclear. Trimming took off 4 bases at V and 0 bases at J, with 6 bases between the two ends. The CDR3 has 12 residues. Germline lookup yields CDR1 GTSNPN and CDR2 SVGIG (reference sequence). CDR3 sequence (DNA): TGTGCCTGGAAACGGTTGAACACTGAAGCTTTCTTT. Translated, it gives CAWKRLNTEAFF.

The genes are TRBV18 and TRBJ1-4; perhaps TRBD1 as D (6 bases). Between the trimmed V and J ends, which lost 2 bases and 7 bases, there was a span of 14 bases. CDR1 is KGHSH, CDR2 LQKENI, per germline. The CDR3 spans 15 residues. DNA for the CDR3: TGTGCCAGCTCACCATCCTCCGGGGGCGGTGAAAAACTGTTTTTT. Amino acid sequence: CASSPSSGGGEKLFF.

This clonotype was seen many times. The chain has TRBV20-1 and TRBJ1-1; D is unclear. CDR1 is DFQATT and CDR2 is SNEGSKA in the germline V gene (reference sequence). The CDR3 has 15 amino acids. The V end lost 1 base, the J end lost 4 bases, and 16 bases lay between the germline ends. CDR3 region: CSARGELPKGTEAFF. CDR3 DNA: TGCAGTGCTAGAGGGGAACTACCCAAGGGCACTGAAGCTTTCTTT.

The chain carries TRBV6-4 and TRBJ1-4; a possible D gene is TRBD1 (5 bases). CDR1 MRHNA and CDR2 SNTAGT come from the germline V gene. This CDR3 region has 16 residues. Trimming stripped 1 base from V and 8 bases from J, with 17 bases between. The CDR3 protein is CASSDWGGGKGEKLFF. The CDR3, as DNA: TGTGCCAGCAGTGACTGGGGGGGGGGGAAAGGAGAAAAACTGTTTTTT.

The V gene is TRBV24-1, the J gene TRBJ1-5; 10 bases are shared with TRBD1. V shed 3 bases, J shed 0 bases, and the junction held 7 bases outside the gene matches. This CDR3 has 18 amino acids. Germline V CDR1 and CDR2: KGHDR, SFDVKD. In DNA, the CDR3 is TGTGCCACCAGTGATAACGACAGGGGGCACCTTAGCAATCAGCCCCAGCATTTT. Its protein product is CATSDNDRGHLSNQPQHF.

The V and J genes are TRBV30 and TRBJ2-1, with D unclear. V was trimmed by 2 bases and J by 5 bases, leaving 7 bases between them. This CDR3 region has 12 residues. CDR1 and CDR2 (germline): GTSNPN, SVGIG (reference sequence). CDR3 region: CAWSRFDNEQFF. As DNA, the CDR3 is TGTGCCTGGAGTCGATTTGACAATGAGCAGTTCTTC.

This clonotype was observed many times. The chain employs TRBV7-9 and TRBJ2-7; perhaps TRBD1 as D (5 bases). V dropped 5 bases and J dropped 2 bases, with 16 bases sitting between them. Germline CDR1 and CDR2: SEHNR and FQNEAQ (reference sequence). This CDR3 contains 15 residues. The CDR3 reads CASSPIPTDTYEQYF. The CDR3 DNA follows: TGTGCCAGCAGCCCGATCCCGACAGATACCTACGAGCAGTACTTC.

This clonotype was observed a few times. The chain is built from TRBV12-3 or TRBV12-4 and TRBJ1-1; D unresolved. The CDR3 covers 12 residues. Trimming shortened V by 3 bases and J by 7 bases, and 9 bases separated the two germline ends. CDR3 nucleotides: TGTGCCAGCAGTTTTGGGCCGGATGAAGCTTTCTTT. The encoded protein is CASSFGPDEAFF.

The CDR3: CASSIEDSMNTEAFF. The CDR3 nucleotides are TGTGCCAGTAGTATTGAGGACAGTATGAACACTGAAGCTTTCTTT. This rearrangement joins TRBV19 to TRBJ1-1, with D perhaps TRBD1 (6 bases). This CDR3 is built from 15 residues. CDR1 and CDR2 (germline): LNHDA, SQIVND (reference sequence). Trimming cost V 3 bases and J 0 bases, with 11 bases left between them.

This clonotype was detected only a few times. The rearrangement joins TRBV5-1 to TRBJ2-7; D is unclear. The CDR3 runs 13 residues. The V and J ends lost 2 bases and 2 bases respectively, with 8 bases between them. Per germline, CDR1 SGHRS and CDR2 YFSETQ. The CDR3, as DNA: TGCGCCAGCAGCTTCAGTACCACCTACGAGCAGTACTTC. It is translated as CASSFSTTYEQYF. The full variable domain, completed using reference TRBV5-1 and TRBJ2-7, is KAGVTQTPRYLIKTRGQQVTLSCSPISGHRSVSWYQQTPGQGLQFLFEYFSETQRNKGNFPGRFSGRQFSNSRSEMNVSTLELGDSALYLCASSFSTTYEQYFGPGTRLTVT.

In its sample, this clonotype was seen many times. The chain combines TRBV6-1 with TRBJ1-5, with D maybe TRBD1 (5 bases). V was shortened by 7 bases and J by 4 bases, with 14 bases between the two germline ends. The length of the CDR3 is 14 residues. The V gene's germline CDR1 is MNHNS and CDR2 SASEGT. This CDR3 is CASMWGYFNQPQHF. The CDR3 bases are TGTGCCAGCATGTGGGGCTACTTTAATCAGCCCCAGCATTTT.

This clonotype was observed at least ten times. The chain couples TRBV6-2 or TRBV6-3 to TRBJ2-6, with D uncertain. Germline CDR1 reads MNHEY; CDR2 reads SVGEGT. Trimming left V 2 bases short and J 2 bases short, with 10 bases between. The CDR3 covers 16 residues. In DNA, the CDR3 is TGTGCCAGCAGTTACCTCGGAGTCGCTGGGGCCAACGTCCTGACTTTC. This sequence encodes CASSYLGVAGANVLTF.

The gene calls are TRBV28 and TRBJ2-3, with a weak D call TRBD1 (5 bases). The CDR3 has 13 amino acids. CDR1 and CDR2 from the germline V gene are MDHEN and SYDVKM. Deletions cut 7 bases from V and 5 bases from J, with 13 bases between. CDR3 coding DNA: TGTGCCAGCACGTCTGGGGCCGGAGATACGCAGTATTTT. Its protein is CASTSGAGDTQYF.

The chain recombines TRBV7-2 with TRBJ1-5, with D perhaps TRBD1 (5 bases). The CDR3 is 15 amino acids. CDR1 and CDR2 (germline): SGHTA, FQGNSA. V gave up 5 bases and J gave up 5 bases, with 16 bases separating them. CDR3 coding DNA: TGTGCCAGCAGCCTAGAGATCCAGGGTTATCAGCCCCAGCATTTT. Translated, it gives CASSLEIQGYQPQHF. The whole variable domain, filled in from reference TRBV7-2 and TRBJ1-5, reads GAGVSQSPSNKVTEKGKDVELRCDPISGHTALYWYRQSLGQGLEFLIYFQGNSAPDKSGLPSDRFSAERTGGSVSTLTIQRTQQEDSAVYLCASSLEIQGYQPQHFGDGTRLSIL.